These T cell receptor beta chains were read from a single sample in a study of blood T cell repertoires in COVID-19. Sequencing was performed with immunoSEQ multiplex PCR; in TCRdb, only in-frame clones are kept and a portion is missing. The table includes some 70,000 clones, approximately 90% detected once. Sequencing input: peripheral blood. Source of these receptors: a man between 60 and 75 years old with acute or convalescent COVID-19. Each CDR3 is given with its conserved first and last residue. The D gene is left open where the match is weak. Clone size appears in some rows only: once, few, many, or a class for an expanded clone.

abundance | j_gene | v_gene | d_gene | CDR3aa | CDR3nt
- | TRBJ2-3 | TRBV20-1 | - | CSASVGVGRDTQYF | TGCAGTGCTAGTGTAGGGGTAGGACGAGATACGCAGTATTTT
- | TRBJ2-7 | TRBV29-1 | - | CSGVRDTSREQYF | TGCAGCGGCGTCCGGGACACATCGAGGGAGCAGTACTTC
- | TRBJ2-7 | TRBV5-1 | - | CASSRDITYEQYF | TGCGCCAGCAGCCGGGACATCACCTACGAGCAGTACTTC
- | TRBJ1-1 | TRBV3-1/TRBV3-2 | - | CASSQTGLGNTEAFF | TGTGCCAGCAGCCAAACAGGGTTGGGGAACACTGAAGCTTTCTTT
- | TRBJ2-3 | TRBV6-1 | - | CASSEASGTLGPYF | TGTGCCAGCAGTGAAGCGTCTGGGACTTTAGGCCCGTATTTT
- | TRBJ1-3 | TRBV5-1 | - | CASSLTGIGNTIYF | TGCGCCAGCAGCCTCACAGGGATTGGAAACACCATATATTTT
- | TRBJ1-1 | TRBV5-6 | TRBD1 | CASSSPGQGAGVTEAFF | TGTGCCAGCAGCTCCCCCGGACAGGGGGCGGGTGTTACTGAAGCTTTCTTT
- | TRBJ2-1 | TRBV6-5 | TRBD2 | CASSFERGDSNEQFF | TGTGCCAGCAGTTTTGAACGGGGGGACTCCAATGAGCAGTTCTTC
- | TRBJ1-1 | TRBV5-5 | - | CASSEQVHVLNTEAFF | TGTGCCAGCAGCGAGCAAGTGCACGTTTTGAACACTGAAGCTTTCTTT
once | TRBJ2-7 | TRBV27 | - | CASSSYYEQYF | TGTGCCAGCAGTTCGTACTACGAGCAGTACTTC
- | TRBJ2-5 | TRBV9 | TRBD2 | CASSAGLAGGQETQYF | TGTGCCAGCAGCGCCGGACTAGCGGGAGGACAAGAGACCCAGTACTTC
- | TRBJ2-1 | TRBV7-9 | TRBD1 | CASSPRTGGSLELVF | TGTGCCAGCAGCCCAAGGACAGGGGGATCGCTAGAGCTAGTCTTC
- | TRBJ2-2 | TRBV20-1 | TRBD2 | CSASARTSGLTNTGELFF | TGCAGTGCTAGTGCCCGGACTAGCGGATTAACGAACACCGGGGAGCTGTTTTTT
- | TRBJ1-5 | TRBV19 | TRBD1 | CASSPRDRSTNQPQHF | TGTGCCAGTAGTCCCCGGGACAGATCAACTAATCAGCCCCAGCATTTT
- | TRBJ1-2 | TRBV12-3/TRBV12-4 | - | CASSFGSSPGYTF | TGTGCCAGCAGTTTTGGCTCATCTCCTGGCTACACCTTC
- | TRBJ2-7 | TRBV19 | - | CASSIRGGPSEQYF | TGTGCCAGTAGTATTCGCGGGGGCCCATCCGAGCAGTACTTC
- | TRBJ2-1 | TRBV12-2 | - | CASRFRDRFYNEQFF | TGTGCAAGTCGCTTCCGGGACAGATTCTACAATGAGCAGTTCTTC
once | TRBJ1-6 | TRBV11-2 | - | CASSLVGGVNSPLHF | TGTGCCAGCAGCTTAGTCGGAGGGGTAAATTCACCCCTCCACTTT
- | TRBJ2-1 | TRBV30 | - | CAWSGAGSYNEQFF | TGTGCCTGGAGTGGGGCGGGCTCCTACAATGAGCAGTTCTTC
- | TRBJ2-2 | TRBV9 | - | CASSKIAGELFF | TGTGCCAGCAGTAAAATAGCCGGGGAGCTGTTTTTT
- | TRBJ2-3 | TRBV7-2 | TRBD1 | CASTPDRGFTDTQYF | TGTGCCAGCACCCCGGACAGGGGTTTCACAGATACGCAGTATTTT
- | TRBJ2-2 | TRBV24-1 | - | CATSSRANTGELFF | TGTGCCACCTCCTCCAGGGCGAACACCGGGGAGCTGTTTTTT
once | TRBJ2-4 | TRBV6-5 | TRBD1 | CASSATGEVIIQYF | TGTGCCAGCTCTGCGACAGGGGAGGTTATCATTCAGTACTTC
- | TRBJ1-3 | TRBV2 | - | CARGTGNTIYF | TGTGCCCGCGGGACTGGAAACACCATATATTTT
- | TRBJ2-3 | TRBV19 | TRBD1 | CASSIPRTGLPDTQYF | TGTGCCAGTAGTATCCCCCGGACAGGGTTACCAGATACGCAGTATTTT
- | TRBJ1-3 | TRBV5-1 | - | CASSLGGAGNTIYF | TGCGCCAGCAGCTTGGGGGGAGCTGGAAACACCATATATTTT
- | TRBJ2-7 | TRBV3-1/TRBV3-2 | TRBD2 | CASSQELAGGPNEQYF | TGTGCCAGCAGCCAAGAGCTAGCGGGAGGGCCAAACGAGCAGTACTTC
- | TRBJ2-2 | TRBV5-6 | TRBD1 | CASSSGTGATGELFF | TGTGCCAGCAGCTCCGGGACAGGGGCTACCGGGGAGCTGTTTTTT
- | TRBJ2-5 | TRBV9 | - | CASSVIQGPQETQYF | TGTGCCAGCAGCGTCATACAGGGCCCCCAAGAGACCCAGTACTTC